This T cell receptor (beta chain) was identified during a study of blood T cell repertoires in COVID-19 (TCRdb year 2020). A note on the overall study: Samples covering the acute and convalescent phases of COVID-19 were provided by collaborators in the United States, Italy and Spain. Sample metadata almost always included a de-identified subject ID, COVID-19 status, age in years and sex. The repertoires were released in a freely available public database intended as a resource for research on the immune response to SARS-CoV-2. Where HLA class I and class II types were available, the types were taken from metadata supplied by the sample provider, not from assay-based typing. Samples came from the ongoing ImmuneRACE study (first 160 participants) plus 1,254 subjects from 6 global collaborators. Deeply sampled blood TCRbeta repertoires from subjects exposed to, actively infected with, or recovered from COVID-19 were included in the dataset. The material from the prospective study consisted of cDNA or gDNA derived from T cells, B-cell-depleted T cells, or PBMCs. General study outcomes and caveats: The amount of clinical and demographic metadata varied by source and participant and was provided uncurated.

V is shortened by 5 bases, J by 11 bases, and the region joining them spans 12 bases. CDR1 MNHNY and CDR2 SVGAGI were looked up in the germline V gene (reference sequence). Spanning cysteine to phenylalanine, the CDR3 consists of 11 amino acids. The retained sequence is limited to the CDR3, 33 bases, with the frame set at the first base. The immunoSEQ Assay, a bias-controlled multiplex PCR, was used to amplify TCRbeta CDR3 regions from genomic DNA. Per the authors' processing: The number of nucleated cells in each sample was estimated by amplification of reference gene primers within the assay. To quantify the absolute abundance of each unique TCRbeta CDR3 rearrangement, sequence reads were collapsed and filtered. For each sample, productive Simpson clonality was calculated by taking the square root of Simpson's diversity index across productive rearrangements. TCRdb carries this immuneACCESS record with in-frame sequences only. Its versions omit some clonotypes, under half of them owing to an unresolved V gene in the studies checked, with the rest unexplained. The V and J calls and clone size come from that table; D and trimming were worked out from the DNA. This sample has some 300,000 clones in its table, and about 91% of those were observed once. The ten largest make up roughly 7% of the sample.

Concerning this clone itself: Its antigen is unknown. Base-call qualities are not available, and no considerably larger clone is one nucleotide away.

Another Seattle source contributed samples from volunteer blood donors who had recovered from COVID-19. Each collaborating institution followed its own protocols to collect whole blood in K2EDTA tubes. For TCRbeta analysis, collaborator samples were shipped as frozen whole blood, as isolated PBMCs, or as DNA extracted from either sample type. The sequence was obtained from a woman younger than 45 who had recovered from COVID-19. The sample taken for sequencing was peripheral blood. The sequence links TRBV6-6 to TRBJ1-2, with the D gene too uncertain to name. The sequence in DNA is TGTGCCAGCAGTACCGGGATTTTTTACACCTTC. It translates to CASSTGIFYTF.